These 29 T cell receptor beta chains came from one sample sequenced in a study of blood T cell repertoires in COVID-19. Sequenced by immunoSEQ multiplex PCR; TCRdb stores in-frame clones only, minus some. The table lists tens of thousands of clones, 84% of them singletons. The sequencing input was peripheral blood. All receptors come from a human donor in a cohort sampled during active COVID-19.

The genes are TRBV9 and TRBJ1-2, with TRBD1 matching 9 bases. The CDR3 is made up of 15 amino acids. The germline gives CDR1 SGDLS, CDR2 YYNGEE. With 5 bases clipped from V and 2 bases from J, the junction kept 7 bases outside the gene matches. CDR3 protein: CASRPRDRENYGYTF. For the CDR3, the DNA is TGTGCCAGCAGACCTCGGGACAGGGAAAACTATGGCTACACCTTC.

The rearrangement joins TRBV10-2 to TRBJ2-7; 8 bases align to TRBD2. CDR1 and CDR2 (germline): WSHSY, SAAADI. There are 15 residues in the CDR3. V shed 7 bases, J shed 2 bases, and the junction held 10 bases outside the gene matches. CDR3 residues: CASIDGGALAYEQYF. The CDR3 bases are TGCGCCAGCATCGACGGGGGGGCTCTCGCCTACGAGCAGTACTTC.

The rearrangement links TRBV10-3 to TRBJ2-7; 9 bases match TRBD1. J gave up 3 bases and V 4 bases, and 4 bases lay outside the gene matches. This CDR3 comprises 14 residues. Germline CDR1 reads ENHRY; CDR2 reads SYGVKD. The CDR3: CAISAGTGYYEQYF. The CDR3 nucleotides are TGTGCCATCAGTGCCGGGACAGGGTACTACGAGCAGTACTTC.

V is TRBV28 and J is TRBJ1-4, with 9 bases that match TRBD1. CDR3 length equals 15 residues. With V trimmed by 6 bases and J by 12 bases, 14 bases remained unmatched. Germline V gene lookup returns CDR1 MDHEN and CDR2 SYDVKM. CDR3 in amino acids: CASRIPGQGVRQLFF. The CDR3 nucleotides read TGTGCCAGCAGGATTCCGGGACAGGGTGTAAGACAACTGTTTTTT.

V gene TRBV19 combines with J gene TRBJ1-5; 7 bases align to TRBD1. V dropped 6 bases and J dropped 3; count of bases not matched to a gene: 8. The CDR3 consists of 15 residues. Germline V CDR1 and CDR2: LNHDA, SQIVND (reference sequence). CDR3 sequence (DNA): TGTGCCAGTAGACCACAGGGGATTAACAATCAGCCCCAGCATTTT. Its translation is CASRPQGINNQPQHF.

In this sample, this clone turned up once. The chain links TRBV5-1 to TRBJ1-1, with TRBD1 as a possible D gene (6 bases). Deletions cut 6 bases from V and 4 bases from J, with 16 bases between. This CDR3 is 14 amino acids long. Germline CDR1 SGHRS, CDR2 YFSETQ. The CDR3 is CASTPGGLGTEAFF. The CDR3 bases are TGCGCCAGCACCCCGGGGGGGCTTGGCACTGAAGCTTTCTTT.

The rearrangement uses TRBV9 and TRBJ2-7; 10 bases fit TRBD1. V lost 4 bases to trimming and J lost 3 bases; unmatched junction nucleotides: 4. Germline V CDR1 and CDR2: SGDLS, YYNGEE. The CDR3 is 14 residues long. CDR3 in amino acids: CASSSGTGDYEQYF. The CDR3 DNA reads TGTGCCAGCAGCTCAGGGACAGGGGACTACGAGCAGTACTTC.

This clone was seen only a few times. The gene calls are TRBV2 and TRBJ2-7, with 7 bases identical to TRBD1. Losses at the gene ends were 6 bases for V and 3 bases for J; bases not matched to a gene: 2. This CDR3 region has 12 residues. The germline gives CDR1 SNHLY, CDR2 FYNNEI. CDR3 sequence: CASRGDSYEQYF. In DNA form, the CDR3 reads TGTGCCAGCAGAGGGGACAGCTACGAGCAGTACTTC.

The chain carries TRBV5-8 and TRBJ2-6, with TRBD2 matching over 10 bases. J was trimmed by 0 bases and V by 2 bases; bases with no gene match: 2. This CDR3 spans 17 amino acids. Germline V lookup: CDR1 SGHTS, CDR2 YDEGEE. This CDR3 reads CASSLAGGSSGANVLTF. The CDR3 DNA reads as TGTGCCAGCAGCTTAGCGGGGGGGTCCTCTGGGGCCAACGTCCTGACTTTC.

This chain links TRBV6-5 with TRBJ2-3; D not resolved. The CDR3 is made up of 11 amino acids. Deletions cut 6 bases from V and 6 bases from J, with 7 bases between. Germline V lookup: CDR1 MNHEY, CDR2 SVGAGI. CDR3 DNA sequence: TGTGCCAGCAGCCCCTCCGATACGCAGTATTTT. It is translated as CASSPSDTQYF.

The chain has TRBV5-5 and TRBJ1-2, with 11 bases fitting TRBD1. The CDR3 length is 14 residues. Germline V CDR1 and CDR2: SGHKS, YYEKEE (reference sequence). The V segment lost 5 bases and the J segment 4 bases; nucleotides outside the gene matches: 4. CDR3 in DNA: TGTGCCAGCAGACCTGGACAGGGGGCCTATGGCTACACCTTC. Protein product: CASRPGQGAYGYTF.

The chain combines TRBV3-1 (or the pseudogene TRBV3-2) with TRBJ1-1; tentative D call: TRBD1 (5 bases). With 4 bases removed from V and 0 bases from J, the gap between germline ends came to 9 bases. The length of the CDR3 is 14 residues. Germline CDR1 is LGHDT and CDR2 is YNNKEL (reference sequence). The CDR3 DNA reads TGTGCCAGCAGCCCCAGGGAATTGAACACTGAAGCTTTCTTT. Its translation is CASSPRELNTEAFF.

The CDR3 loop reads CASSLGQGAYGYTF. The CDR3 DNA reads as TGCGCCAGCAGCTTGGGACAGGGGGCCTATGGCTACACCTTC. This chain joins TRBV5-1 and TRBJ1-2, with 10 bases aligning to TRBD1. The trim removed 0 bases at V and 4 bases at J, leaving 0 bases unmatched. The CDR3 has 14 amino acids. From germline, CDR1 is SGHRS and CDR2 YFSETQ.

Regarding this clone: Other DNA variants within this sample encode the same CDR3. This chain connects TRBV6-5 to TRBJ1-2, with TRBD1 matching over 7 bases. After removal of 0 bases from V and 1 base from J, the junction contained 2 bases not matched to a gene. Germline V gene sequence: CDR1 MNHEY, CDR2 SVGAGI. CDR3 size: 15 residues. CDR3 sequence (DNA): TGTGCCAGCAGTTACTCAGGGACAGTTAACTATGGCTACACCTTC. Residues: CASSYSGTVNYGYTF.

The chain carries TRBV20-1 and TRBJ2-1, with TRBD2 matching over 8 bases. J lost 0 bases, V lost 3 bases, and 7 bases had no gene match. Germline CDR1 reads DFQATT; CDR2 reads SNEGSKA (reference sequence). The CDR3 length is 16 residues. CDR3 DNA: TGCAGTGCTAGTTCGGCTCGGGGGGGCTCCTACAATGAGCAGTTCTTC. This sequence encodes CSASSARGGSYNEQFF.

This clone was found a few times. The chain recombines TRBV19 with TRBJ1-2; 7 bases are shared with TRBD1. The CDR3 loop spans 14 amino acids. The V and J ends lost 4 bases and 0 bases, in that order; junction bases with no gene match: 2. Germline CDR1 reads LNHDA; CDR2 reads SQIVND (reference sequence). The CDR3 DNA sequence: TGTGCCAGTAGTACCCAGGGGGCTAACTATGGCTACACCTTC. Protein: CASSTQGANYGYTF.

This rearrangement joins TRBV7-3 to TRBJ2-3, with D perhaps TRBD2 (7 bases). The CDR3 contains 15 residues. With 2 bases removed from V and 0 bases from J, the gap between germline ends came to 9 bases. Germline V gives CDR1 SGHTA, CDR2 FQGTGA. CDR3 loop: CASSLRGASTDTQYF. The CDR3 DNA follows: TGTGCCAGCAGCTTACGGGGGGCCAGCACAGATACGCAGTATTTT.

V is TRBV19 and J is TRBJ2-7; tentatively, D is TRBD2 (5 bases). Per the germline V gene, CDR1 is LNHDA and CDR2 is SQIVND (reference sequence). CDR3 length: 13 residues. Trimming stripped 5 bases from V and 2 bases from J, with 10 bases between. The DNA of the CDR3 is TGTGCCAGTAGTCTCACAGCGGCCTACGAGCAGTACTTC. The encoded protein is CASSLTAAYEQYF.

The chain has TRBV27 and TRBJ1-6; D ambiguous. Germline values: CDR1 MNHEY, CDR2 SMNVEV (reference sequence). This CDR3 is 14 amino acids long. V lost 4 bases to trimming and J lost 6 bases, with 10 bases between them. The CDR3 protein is CASSSRRSNSPLHF. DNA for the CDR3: TGTGCCAGCAGTTCTAGAAGGTCTAATTCACCCCTCCACTTT.

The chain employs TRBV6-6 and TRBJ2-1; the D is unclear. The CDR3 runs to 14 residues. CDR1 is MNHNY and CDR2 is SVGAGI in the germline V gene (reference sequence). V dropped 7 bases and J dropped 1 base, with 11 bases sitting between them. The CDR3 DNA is TGTGCCAGCACTCACGGTGTATCCTACAATGAGCAGTTCTTC. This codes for CASTHGVSYNEQFF.

CDR3 DNA sequence: TGTGCCAGCTCACCATTACCGGGGTTGAACACTGAAGCTTTCTTT. Translating gives CASSPLPGLNTEAFF. The chain has TRBV18 and TRBJ1-1; D uncertain. V was cut by 2 bases and J by 0 bases, with 10 bases left in between. The germline V gene encodes CDR1 KGHSH and CDR2 LQKENI. The CDR3 loop spans 15 amino acids.

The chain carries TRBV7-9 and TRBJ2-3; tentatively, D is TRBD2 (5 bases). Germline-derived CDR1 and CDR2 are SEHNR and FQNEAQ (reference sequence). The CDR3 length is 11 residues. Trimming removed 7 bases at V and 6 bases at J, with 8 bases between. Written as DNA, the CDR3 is TGTGCCAGCACTTCGGGGGATACGCAGTATTTT. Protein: CASTSGDTQYF.

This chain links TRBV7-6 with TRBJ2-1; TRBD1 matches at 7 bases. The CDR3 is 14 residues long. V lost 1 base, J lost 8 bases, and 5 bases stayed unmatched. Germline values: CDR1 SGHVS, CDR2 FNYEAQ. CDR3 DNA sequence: TGTGCCAGCAGCTTAGGGCAGGGGGTATATGAGCAGTTCTTC. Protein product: CASSLGQGVYEQFF.

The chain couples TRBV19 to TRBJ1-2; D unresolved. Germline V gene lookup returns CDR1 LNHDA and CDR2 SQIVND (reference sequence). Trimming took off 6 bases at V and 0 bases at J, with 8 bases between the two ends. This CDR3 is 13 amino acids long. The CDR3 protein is CASRRLANYGYTF. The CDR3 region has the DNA TGTGCCAGTAGGCGATTAGCTAACTATGGCTACACCTTC.

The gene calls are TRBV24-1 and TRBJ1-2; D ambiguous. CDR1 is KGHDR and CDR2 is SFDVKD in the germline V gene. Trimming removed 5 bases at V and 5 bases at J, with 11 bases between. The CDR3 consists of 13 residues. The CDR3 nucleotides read TGTGCCACCAGTGGTTACGACTCATATGGCTACACCTTC. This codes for CATSGYDSYGYTF.

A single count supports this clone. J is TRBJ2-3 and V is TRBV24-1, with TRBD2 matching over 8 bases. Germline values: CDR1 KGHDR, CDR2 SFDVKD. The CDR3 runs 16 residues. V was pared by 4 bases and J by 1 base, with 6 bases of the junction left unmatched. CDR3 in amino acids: CATSDPSLAGTDTQYF. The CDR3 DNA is TGTGCCACCAGTGACCCCTCACTAGCGGGCACAGATACGCAGTATTTT.

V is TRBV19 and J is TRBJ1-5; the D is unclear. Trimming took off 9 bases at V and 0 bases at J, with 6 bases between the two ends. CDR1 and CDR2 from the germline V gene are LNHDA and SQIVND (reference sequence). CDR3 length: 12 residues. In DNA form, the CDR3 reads TGTGCCAGCACTGATAGCAATCAGCCCCAGCATTTT. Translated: CASTDSNQPQHF.

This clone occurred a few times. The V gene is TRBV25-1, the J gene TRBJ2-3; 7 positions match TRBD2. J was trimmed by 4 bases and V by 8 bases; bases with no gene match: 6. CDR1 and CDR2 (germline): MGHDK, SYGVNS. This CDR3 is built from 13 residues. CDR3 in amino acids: CASGRGPADTQYF. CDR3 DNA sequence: TGTGCCAGCGGGAGGGGACCCGCAGATACGCAGTATTTT. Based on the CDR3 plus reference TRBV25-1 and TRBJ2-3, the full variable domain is EADIYQTPRYLVIGTGKKITLECSQTMGHDKMYWYQQDPGMELHLIHYSYGVNSTEKGDLSSESTVSRIRTEHFPLTLESARPSHTSQYLCASGRGPADTQYFGPGTRLTVL.

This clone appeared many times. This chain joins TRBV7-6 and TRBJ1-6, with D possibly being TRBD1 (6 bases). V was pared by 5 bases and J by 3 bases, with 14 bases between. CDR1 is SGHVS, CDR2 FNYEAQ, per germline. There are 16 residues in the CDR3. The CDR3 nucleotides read TGTGCCAGCAGCCCCCGTACAGGGAACTATAATTCACCCCTCCACTTT. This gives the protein CASSPRTGNYNSPLHF. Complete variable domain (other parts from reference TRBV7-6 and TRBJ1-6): GAGVSQSPRYKVTKRGQDVALRCDPISGHVSLYWYRQALGQGPEFLTYFNYEAQQDKSGLPNDRFSAERPEGSISTLTIQRTEQRDSAMYRCASSPRTGNYNSPLHFGNGTRLTVT.